This T cell receptor beta chain was sequenced for a study of follicular helper T cells after annual influenza vaccination. Clones were sequenced by immunoSEQ multiplex PCR, and TCRdb holds only the in-frame ones, with some missing. This sample carries about 15,000 clones, about four fifths of them seen once, and the ten largest clones take under 1.5%. J gave up 4 bases and V 4 bases, and 13 bases lay outside the gene matches. Germline V gives CDR1 SGHDT, CDR2 YYEEEE. The CDR3 length is 17 residues. The time point denotes: 2014-2015 season, 7 days after vaccination. Sorted cTfh were non-naive CD4+CXCR5+PD-1+, either ICOS+CD38+ or ICOS-CD38-. With respect to this clone: What it binds is unknown.

Overall study findings and caveats: Change in circulating plasmablasts correlated with ICOS+CD38+ cTfh clonality change. Day 7 ICOS+CD38+ clones were most often found later in ICOS-CD38- cTfh cells. Productive TCRB sequences came from only roughly 8.5-23% of cells.

The TCR originated in an adult who received the influenza vaccine. This chain uses TRBV5-6 with TRBJ2-5; 10 nucleotides align to TRBD2. The specimen comprised CXCR5+ CD38- circulating T follicular helper cells from blood, sampled 7 days after influenza vaccination. Subset denoted: circulating Tfh, non-naive CD4+CXCR5+PD-1+ (ICOS+CD38+ or ICOS-CD38-). CDR3 sequence: CASSREGISGRRETQYF. DNA for the CDR3: TGTGCCAGCAGCCGGGAGGGTATTAGCGGGAGGCGAGAGACCCAGTACTTC.